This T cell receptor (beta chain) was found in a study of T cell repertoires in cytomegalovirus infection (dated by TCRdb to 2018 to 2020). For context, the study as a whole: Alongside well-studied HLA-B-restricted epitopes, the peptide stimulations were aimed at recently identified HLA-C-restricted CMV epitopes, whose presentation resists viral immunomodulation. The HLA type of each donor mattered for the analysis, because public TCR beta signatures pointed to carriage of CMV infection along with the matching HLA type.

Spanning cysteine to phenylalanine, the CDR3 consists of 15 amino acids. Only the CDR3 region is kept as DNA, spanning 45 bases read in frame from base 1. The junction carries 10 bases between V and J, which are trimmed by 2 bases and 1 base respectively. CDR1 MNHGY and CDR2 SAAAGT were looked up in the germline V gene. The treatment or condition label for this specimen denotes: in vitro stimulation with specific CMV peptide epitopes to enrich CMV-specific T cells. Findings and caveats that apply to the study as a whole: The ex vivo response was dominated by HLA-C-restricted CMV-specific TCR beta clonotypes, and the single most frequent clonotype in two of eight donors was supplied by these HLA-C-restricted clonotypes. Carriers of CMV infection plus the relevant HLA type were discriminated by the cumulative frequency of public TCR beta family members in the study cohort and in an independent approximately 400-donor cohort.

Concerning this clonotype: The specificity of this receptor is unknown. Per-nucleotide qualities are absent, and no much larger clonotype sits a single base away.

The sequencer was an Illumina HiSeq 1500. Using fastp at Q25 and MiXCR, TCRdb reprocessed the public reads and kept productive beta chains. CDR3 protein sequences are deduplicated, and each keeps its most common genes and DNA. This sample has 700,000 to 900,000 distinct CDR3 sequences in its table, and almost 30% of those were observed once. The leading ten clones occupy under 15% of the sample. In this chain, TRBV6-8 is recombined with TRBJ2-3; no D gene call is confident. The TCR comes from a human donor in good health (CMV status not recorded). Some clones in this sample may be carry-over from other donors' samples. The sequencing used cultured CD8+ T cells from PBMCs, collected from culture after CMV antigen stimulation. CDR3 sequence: CASSYLSRGTDTQYF. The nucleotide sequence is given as TGTGCCAGCAGTTACCTCTCTAGGGGCACAGATACGCAGTATTTT.